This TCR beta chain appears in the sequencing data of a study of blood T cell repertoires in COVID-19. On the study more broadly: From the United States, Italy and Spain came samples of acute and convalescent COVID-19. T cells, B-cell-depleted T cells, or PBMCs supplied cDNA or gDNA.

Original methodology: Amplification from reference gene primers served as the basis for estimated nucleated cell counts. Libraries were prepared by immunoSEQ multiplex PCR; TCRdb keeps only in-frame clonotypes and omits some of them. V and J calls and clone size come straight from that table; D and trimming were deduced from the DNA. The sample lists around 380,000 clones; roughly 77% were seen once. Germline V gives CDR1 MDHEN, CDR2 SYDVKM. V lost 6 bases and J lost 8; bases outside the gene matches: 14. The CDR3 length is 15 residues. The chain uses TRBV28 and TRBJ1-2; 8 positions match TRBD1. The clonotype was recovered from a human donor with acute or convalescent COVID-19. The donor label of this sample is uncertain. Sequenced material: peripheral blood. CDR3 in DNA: TGTGCCAGCAGCCCCCGGACAGGGAATGCTTGGGGCTACACCTTC. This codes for CASSPRTGNAWGYTF.